This paragraph covers one TCR beta chain sequence. Its specificity is not known. The sample originates from a study of long-term antiretroviral therapy in people with HIV. Whole-study results and caveats: Comparison with controls showed narrower CDR3 length ranges in HIV repertoires. Clones that had undergone expansion before ART dominated the repertoire at all time points.

V lost 5 bases, J lost 8 bases, and 8 bases stayed unmatched. CDR3 length: 14 residues. CDR1 and CDR2 (germline): MNHEY, SVGAGI. Each contributor possessed a minimum of one pre-ART and a minimum of two post-ART PBMC samples. Researchers report immunoSEQ v3.0 was run at survey level. Some clones are missing from TCRdb's copy, which holds only in-frame ones; the method was immunoSEQ multiplex PCR. The repertoire holds about 14,000 clones, around three quarters seen once, with around 13% in the top ten. The rearrangement uses TRBV6-5 and TRBJ1-2; 10 bases are a match to TRBD1. This TCR came from a man in his forties with HIV. Sequencing was performed on unsorted PBMCs, taken 3.2 years before starting antiretroviral therapy. CDR3 DNA: TGTGCCAGCAGTGACCCGGGACAGGGGAGGGGCTACACCTTC. Translating it yields CASSDPGQGRGYTF.